This entry concerns a single T cell receptor (beta chain). Germline V lookup: CDR1 SGHRS, CDR2 YFSETQ. The CDR3 has 15 residues. Between the trimmed V and J ends, which lost 2 bases and 0 bases, there was a span of 11 bases. The data are from a study of blood T cell repertoires in COVID-19. The overall study: The cDNA or gDNA used as material had been derived from T cells, B-cell-depleted T cells, or PBMCs.

Study members were between roughly 18 and 90 years old and lived in approximately 25 US regions. Each participant's cohort was designated according to participant-reported clinical history. Exposed enrollees encountered a COVID-19 case at some point within 2 weeks before study entry. Profiled with immunoSEQ multiplex PCR; TCRdb holds only in-frame clones, not every one. The sample shows roughly 250,000 clones, over 70% of them seen only once. The source material was PBMCs or T cells enriched from blood (not recorded which). The sequence was obtained from a woman in her forties who had been exposed to COVID-19. The chain joins TRBV5-1 to TRBJ1-1; D uncertain. CDR3 DNA: TGCGCCAGCAGCTTCGAGCCATTCATGAACACTGAAGCTTTCTTT. Its translation is CASSFEPFMNTEAFF. The variable domain in full, completed from reference TRBV5-1 and TRBJ1-1, reads KAGVTQTPRYLIKTRGQQVTLSCSPISGHRSVSWYQQTPGQGLQFLFEYFSETQRNKGNFPGRFSGRQFSNSRSEMNVSTLELGDSALYLCASSFEPFMNTEAFFGQGTRLTVV.